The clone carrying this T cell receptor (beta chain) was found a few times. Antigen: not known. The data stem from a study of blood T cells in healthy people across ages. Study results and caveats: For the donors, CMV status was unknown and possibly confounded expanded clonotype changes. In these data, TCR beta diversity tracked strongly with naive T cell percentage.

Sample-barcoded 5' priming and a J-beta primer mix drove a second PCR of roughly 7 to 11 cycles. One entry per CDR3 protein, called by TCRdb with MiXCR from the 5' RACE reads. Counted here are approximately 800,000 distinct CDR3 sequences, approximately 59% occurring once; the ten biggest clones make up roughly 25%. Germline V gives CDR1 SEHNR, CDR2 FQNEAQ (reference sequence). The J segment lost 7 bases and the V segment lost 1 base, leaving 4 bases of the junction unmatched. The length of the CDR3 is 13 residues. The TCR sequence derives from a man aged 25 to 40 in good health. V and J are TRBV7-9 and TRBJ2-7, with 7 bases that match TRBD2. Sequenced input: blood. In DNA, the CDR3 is TGTGCCAGCAGCTTAGGTGGGGGGGAAGAGCAGTACTTC. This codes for CASSLGGGEEQYF.